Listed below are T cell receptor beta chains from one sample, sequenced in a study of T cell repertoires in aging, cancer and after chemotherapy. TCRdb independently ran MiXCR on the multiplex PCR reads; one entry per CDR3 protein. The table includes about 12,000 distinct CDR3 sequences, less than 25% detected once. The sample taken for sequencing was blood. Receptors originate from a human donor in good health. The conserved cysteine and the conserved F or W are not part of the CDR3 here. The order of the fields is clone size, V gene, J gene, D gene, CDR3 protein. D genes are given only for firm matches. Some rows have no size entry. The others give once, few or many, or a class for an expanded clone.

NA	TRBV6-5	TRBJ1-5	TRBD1	ASSRDRGNNQPQH
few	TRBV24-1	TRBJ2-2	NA	ATSDPGGPGTGELF
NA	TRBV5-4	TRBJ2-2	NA	ASSLGGGVRTGELF
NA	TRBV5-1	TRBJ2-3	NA	ASSLGAGQIVTDTQY
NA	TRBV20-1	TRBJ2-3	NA	SAHWRVTDTQY
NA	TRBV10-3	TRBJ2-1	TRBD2	AIRVSGEHRVYEQF
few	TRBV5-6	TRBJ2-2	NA	ASSFFDRGTGELF
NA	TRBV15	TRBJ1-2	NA	ATSGWGKEEGYT
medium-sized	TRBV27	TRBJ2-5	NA	ASSFGGETQY
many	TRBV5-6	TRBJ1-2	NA	ASSPLGQASPGYT
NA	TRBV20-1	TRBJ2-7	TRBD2	SASRGLASHEQY
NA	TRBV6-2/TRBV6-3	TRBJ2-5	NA	ASSSVLVRQETQY
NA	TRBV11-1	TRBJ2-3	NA	VSSPRPRSDTQY
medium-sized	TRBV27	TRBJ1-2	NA	ASSSGLLGGYT
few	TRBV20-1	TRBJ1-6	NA	SARDPSSYNSPLH
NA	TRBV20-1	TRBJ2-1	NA	SAGSAGVYNEQF
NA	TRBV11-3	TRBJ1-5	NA	ASSLGRQAGGTQH
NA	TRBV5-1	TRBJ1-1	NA	ASSLDGMNTEAF
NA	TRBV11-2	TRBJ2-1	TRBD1	ASSSWVWDRYNEQF
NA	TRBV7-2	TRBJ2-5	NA	ASSFRGTSQETQY
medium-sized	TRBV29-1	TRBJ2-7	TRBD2	SVARPLGRDTYEQY
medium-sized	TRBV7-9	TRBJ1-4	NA	ASSLLTVGEKLF
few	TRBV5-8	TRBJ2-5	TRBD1	ASSSDRGETQY
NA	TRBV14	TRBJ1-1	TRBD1	ASSQGTGVTEAF
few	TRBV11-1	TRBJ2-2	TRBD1	ASSTGTAHTGELF
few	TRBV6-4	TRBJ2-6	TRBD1	ASSPRQGAPGANVLT
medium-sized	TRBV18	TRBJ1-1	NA	ASSQTPYEAF
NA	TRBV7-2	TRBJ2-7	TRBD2	ASSQGEGYEQY
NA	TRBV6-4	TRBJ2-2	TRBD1	ASSATGDTGELF
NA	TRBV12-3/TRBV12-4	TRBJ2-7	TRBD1	ASSLARQGNDQY
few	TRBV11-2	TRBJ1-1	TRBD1	ASSRGGMNTEAF
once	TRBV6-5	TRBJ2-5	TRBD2	ASSYSGGETQY
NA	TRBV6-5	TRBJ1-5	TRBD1	ASGNRGVNQPQH
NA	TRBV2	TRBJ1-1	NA	ASSEARNTEAF
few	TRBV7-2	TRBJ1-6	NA	ASSFYNSPLH
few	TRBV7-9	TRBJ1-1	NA	ASSIQANTEAF
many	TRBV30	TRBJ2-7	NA	AWRRQGGSFYEQY
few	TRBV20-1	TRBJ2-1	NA	SARDTSRPRGNEQF
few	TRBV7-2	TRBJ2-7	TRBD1	ASSPDRGAFYEQY
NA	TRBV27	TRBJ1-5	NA	ASSAYSNQPQH
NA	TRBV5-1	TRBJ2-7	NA	ASSVGDFVQY
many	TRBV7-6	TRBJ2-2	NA	ASSLAGNTGELF
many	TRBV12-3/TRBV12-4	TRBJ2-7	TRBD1	ASRPGTDYEQY
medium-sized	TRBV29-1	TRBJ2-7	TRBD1	STYGDSSYEQY
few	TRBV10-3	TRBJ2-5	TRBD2	AISESGFSGGTETQY
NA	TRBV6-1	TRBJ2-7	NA	ASSPYFLDEQY
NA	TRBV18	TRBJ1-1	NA	ASSPVVQGGSNTEAF
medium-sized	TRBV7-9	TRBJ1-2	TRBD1	ASSQLGQPNYGYT
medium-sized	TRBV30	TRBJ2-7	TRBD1	AWSVGMGQGDEQY
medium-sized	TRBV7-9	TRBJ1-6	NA	ASSFDSSPLH
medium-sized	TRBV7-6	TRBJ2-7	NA	ASSLGQWNEQY